The clone carrying this TCR beta chain was observed a few times. Its antigen is as yet unknown. Sample time point: persistent/refractory GD, antithyroid drugs over 5 years with positive TRAb. The TCR library was made from RNA extracted from PBMCs. Germline CDR1 MNHNS, CDR2 SASEGT. The CDR3 has 14 amino acids. Trimming at V came to 6 bases and at J to 2 bases, leaving 5 bases not matched to a gene. The sample comes from a study of regulatory T cells in long-lasting Graves disease. The study's findings and limits: Persistent-disease Graves' patients showed less TCR diversity than new cases. Preferential use of TRBV28, TRBJ1-2 and TRBJ2-5 was seen in persistent disease.

Building of the TCR beta libraries involved iRepertoire HTBI primers and Arm-PCR of CDR3 regions. Each CDR3 protein gets one entry after TCRdb re-called the multiplex PCR reads with MiXCR. This sample has roughly 400,000 distinct CDR3 sequences, with 21% found just once. This clonotype originated in a female donor with Graves disease. Source: peripheral blood mononuclear cells (PBMCs), taken when the disease was refractory, from a patient treated with antithyroid drugs. The chain carries TRBV6-1 and TRBJ2-7; 9 nucleotides align to TRBD2. CDR3 sequence (DNA): TGTGCCAGCAGAGCTAGCGGGAACCCCTACGAGCAGTACTTC. Translated: CASRASGNPYEQYF.